This T cell receptor (gamma chain) was sequenced in a study of Vδ1+ human thymocytes. Study outcomes and limitations: Thymic TRG and TRD repertoires appeared highly polyclonal, with Gaussian CDR3 length distributions. Unlike peripheral blood Vdelta1+ controls, thymic delta-chain sequences included 20% to 25% Vdelta2 and few Vdelta3.

Notes on this clone: Its antigen remains unknown.

RNA was extracted from the cells and then reverse transcribed. Pooled V-gene forward primers with one constant-region reverse primer generated the CDR3 amplicons by multiplex PCR. TCRdb called clones anew from the multiplex PCR reads with CATT. The sample has under 25,000 gamma-chain clones; roughly an eighth are singletons. The CDR3 sequence is 12 residues long. The ends lost 1 base at V and 12 bases at J; junction bases unmatched: 9. Germline V gene data show CDR1 as EGSTGY and CDR2 as YDSYTSSV. This chain joins TRGV4 and TRGJ1 or TRGJ2. The receptor was isolated from a child under two years old who had congenital heart surgery. Sequencing was carried out using Vdelta1+ gamma-delta thymocytes from the thymus. Indicated subset: FACS-sorted CD3+ TCRalphabeta- TCRVdelta1+ TCRVdelta2- thymocytes. CDR3 DNA: TGTGCCACCTGGGATGGTCCCAATTGGAAACTCTTT. Its protein is CATWDGPNWKLF.